The following is a T cell receptor (beta chain) sequence with its context. This sample was included in a study of patients and donors after allogeneic stem cell transplantation. J gave up 2 bases and V 1 base, and 5 bases lay outside the gene matches. This CDR3 has 16 amino acids. Germline CDR1 is SGHVS and CDR2 is FQNEAQ. TCRdb passed the RT-PCR reads through MiXCR, listing each CDR3 protein once. The sample lists 24,000 or so distinct CDR3 sequences, less than 30% occurring once. This chain links TRBV7-8 with TRBJ2-3; TRBD1 matches 8 bases. The sequenced sample consisted of blood, either unsorted or a sorted T cell fraction (not recorded which). The receptor was isolated from a human donor who was either an allogeneic HSCT recipient or a stem cell or donor lymphocyte infusion donor (not recorded which). It is not recorded whose cells these are; they may come from a transplant donor. The CDR3 region is CASSLGGTGYTDTQYF. The CDR3 nucleotides read TGTGCCAGCAGCTTAGGCGGGACAGGCTACACAGATACGCAGTATTTT.